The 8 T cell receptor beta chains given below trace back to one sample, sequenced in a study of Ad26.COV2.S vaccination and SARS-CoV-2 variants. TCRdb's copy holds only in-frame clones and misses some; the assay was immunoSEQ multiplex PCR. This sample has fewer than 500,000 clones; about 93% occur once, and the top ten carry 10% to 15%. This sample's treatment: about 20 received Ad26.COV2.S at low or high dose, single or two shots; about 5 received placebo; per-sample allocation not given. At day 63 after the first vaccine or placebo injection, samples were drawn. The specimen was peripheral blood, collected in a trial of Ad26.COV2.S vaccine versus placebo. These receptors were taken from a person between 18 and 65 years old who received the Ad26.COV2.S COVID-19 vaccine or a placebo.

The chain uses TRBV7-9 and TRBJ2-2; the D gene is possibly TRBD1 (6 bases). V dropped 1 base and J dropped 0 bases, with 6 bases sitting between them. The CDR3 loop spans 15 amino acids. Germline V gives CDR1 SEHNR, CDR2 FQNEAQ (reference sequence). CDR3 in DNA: TGTGCCAGCAGCTTAGGACAGGCGAACACCGGGGAGCTGTTTTTT. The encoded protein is CASSLGQANTGELFF.

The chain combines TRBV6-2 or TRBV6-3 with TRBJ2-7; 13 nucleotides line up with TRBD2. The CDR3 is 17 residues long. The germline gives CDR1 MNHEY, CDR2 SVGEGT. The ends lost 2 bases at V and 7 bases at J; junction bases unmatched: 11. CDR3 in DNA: TGTGCCAGCAGTTACCTCCGGACTAGCGGGAGAAGAGGTGAGCAGTACTTC. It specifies CASSYLRTSGRRGEQYF.

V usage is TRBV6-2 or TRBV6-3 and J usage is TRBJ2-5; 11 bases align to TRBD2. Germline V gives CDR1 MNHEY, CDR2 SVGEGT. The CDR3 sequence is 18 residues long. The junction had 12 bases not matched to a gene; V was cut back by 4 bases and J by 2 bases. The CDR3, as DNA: TGTGCCAGCAGTTTTCGACTAGCGGGATCTACTCTTCAAGAGACCCAGTACTTC. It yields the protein CASSFRLAGSTLQETQYF.

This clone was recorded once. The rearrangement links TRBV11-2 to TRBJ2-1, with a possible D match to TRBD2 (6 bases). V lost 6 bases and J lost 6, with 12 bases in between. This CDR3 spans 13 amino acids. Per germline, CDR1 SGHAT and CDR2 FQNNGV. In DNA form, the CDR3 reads TGTGCCAGCAGATCATTAGCGGCCAATGAGCAGTTCTTC. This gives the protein CASRSLAANEQFF.

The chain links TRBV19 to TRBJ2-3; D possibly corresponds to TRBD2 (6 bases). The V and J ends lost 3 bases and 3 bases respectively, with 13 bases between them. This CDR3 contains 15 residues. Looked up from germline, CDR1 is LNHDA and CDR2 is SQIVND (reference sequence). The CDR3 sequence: CASSMLREQTDTQYF. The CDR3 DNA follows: TGTGCCAGTAGTATGCTACGGGAGCAGACAGATACGCAGTATTTT.

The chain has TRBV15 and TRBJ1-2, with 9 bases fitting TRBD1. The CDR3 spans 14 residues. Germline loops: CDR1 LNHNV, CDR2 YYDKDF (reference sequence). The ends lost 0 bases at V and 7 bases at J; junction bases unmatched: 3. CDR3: CATSRDQGQGGYTF. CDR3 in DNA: TGTGCCACCAGCAGAGATCAGGGACAGGGTGGCTACACCTTC. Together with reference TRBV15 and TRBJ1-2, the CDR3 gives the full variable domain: DAMVIQNPRYQVTQFGKPVTLSCSQTLNHNVMYWYQQKSSQAPKLLFHYYDKDFNNEADTPDNFQSRRPNTSFCFLDIRSPGLGDTAMYLCATSRDQGQGGYTFGSGTRLTVV.

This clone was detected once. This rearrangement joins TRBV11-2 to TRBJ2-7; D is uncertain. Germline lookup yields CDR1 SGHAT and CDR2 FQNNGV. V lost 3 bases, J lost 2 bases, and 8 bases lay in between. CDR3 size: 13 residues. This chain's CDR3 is CASSFKMAYEQYF. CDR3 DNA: TGTGCCAGCAGCTTTAAGATGGCCTACGAGCAGTACTTC.

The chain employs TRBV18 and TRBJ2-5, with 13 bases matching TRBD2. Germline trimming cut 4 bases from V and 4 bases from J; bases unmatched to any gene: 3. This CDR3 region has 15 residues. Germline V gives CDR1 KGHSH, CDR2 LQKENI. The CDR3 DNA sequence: TGTGCCAGCTCACTACGGACTAGCGGGGGAGAGACCCAGTACTTC. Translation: CASSLRTSGGETQYF.